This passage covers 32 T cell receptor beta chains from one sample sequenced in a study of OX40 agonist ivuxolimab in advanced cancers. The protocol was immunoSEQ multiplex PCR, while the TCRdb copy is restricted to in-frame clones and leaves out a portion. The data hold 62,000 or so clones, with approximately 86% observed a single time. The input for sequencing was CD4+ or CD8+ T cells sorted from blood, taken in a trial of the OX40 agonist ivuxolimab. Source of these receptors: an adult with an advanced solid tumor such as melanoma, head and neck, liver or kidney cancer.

The CDR3 protein is CASSIVGGTETQYF. CDR3 bases: TGTGCCAGTAGTATAGTAGGCGGGACAGAGACCCAGTACTTC. The rearrangement links TRBV19 to TRBJ2-5; perhaps TRBD2 as D (6 bases). The germline V gene encodes CDR1 LNHDA and CDR2 SQIVND (reference sequence). The CDR3 spans 14 residues. V was trimmed by 1 base and J by 4 bases, leaving 10 bases between them.

The CDR3 here is CASRTGGSGTDTQYF. The CDR3 nucleotides read TGTGCCAGCAGGACAGGGGGCTCTGGCACAGATACGCAGTATTTT. The chain links TRBV7-9 to TRBJ2-3, with 10 bases that match TRBD1. V was pared by 6 bases and J by 1 base, with 4 bases of the junction left unmatched. Germline V gene sequence: CDR1 SEHNR, CDR2 FQNEAQ (reference sequence). There are 15 residues in the CDR3. The variable domain in full, with the rest retrieved from reference TRBV7-9 and TRBJ2-3, is DTGVSQNPRHKITKRGQNVTFRCDPISEHNRLYWYRQTLGQGPEFLTYFQNEAQLEKSRLLSDRFSAERPKGSFSTLEIQRTEQGDSAMYLCASRTGGSGTDTQYFGPGTRLTVL.

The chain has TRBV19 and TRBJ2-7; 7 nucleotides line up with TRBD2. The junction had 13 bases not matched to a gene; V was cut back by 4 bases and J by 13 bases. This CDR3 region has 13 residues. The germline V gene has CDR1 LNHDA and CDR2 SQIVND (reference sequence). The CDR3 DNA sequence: TGTGCCAGTAGTAAGGGGCTTGGGGAGGGCCGTTACTTC. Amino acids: CASSKGLGEGRYF.

The CDR3 reads CAGGRVLGNEQYF. The CDR3 bases are TGTGCGGGTGGTAGGGTCCTGGGAAACGAGCAGTACTTC. The chain employs TRBV2 and TRBJ2-7; D gene ambiguous. Germline V gene data show CDR1 as SNHLY and CDR2 as FYNNEI. The CDR3 contains 13 residues.

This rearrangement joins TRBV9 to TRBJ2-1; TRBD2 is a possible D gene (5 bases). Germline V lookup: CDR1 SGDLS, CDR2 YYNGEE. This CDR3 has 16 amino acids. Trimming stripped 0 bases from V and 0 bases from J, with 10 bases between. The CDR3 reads CASSVGSESSYNEQFF. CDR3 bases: TGTGCCAGCAGCGTAGGTAGCGAGAGCTCCTACAATGAGCAGTTCTTC.

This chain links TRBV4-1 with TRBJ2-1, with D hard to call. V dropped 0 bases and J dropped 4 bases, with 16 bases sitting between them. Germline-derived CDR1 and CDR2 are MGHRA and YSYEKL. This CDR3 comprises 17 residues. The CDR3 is CASSQEMAAQPYNEQFF. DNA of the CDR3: TGCGCCAGCAGCCAAGAAATGGCAGCTCAACCATACAATGAGCAGTTCTTC.

Here the CDR3 DNA reads TGTGCCAGCAGCGAGACAGGGGGCGCCCCCTACGAGCAGTACTTC. Translation: CASSETGGAPYEQYF. The rearrangement uses TRBV5-6 and TRBJ2-7, with 10 positions matching TRBD1. The CDR3 has 15 amino acids. J lost 2 bases, V lost 4 bases, and 6 bases had no gene match. CDR1 and CDR2 (germline): SGHDT, YYEEEE.

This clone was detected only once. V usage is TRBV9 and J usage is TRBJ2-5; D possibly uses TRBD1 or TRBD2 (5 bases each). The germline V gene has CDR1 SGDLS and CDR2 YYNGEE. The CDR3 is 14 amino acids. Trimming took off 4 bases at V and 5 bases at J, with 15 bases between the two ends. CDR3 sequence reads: CASSLAGTEETQYF. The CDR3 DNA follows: TGTGCCAGCAGCCTCGCCGGGACCGAGGAGACCCAGTACTTC.

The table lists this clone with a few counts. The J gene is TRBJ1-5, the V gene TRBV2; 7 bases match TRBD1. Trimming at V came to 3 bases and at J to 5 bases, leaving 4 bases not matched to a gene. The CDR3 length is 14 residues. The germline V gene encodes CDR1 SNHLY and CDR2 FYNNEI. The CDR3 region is CASSEDRNHQPQHF. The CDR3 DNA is TGTGCCAGCAGTGAGGACAGGAACCATCAGCCCCAGCATTTT.

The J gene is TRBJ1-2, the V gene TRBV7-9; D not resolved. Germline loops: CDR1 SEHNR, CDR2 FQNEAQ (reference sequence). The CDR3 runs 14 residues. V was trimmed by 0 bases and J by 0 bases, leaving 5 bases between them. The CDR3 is CASSLAEPNYGYTF. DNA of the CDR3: TGTGCCAGCAGCTTAGCGGAACCTAACTATGGCTACACCTTC.

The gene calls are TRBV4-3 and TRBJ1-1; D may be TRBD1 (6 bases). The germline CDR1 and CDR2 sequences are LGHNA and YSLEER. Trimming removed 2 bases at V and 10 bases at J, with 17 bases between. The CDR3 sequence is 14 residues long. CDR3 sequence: CASSQRGGSVRAFF. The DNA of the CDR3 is TGCGCCAGCAGCCAAAGGGGGGGAAGCGTACGAGCTTTCTTT.

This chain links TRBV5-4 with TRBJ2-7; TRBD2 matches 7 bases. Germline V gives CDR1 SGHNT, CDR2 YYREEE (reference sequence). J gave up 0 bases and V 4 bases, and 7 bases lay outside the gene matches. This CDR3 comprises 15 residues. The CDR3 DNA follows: TGTGCCAGCAGCCCTAGCGGAATAGTCTCCTACGAGCAGTACTTC. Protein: CASSPSGIVSYEQYF.

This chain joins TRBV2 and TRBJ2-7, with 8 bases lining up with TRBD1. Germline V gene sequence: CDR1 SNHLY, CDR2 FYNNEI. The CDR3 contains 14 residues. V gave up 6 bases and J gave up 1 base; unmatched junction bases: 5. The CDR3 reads CASSQDRESYEQYF. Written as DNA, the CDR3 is TGTGCCAGCAGCCAGGACAGGGAATCCTACGAGCAGTACTTC.

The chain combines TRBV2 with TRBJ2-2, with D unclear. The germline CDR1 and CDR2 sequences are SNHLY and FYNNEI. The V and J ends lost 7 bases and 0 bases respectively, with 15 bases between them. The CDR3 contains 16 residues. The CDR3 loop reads CASTQTRLSNTGELFF. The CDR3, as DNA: TGTGCCAGCACCCAAACCCGGCTTTCGAACACCGGGGAGCTGTTTTTT. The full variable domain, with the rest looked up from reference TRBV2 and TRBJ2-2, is EPEVTQTPSHQVTQMGQEVILRCVPISNHLYFYWYRQILGQKVEFLVSFYNNEISEKSEIFDDQFSVERPDGSNFTLKIRSTKLEDSAMYFCASTQTRLSNTGELFFGEGSRLTVL.

CDR3 sequence reads: CASSLYNASPLHF. The CDR3, as DNA: TGTGCCAGCAGTTTGTACAACGCGTCACCCCTCCACTTT. The chain carries TRBV27 and TRBJ1-6; D is ambiguous. CDR1 and CDR2 (germline): MNHEY, SMNVEV (reference sequence). V was clipped by 3 bases and J by 10 bases, with 10 bases between them. This CDR3 is built from 13 residues.

CDR3 in DNA: TGCAGTGCTAGAGACAAAATGGGGCAGTTCTTC. This translates into CSARDKMGQFF. J is TRBJ2-1 and V is TRBV20-1; D call uncertain. Germline V CDR1 and CDR2: DFQATT, SNEGSKA (reference sequence). The CDR3 totals 11 residues. Trimming took off 0 bases at V and 12 bases at J, with 9 bases between the two ends.

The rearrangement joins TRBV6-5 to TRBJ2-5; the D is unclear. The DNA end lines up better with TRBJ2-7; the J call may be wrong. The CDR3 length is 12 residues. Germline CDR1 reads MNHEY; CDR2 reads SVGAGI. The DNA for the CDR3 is TGTGTCGTTGGCGGTTACTCCTACGAGCAGTACTTC. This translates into CVVGGYSYEQYF.

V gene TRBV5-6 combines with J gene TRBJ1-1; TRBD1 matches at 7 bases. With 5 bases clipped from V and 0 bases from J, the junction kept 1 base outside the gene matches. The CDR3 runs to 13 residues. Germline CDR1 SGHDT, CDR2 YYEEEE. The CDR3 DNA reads TGTGCCAGCAGAGGGACAGTGAACACTGAAGCTTTCTTT. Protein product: CASRGTVNTEAFF.

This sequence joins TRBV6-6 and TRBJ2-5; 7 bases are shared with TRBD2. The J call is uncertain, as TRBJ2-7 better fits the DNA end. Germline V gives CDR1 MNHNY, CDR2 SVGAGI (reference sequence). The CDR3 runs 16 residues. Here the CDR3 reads CASSYSKRGRDHEQYF. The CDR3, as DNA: TGTGCCAGCAGTTACTCGAAGCGGGGCAGGGACCACGAGCAGTACTTC.

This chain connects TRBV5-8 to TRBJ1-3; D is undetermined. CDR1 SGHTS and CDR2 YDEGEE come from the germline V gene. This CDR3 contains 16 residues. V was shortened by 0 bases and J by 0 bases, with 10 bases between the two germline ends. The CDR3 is CASSLGDPLSGNTIYF. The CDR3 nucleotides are TGTGCCAGCAGCTTGGGAGATCCTCTCTCTGGAAACACCATATATTTT.

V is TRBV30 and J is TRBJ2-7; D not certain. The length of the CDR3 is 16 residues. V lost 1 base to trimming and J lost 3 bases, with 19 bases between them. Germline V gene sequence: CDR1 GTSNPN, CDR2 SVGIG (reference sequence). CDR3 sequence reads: CAWSAPQLGKLYEQYF. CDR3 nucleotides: TGTGCCTGGAGTGCCCCTCAGTTGGGGAAACTCTACGAGCAGTACTTC. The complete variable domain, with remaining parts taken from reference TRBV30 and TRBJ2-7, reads SQTIHQWPATLVQPVGSPLSLECTVEGTSNPNLYWYRQAAGRGLQLLFYSVGIGQISSEVPQNLSASRPQDRQFILSSKKLLLSDSGFYLCAWSAPQLGKLYEQYFGPGTRLTVT.

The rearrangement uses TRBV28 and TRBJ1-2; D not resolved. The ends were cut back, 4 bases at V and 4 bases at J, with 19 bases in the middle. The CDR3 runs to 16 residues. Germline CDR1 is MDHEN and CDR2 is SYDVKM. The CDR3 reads CASSYSHRLGFYGYTF. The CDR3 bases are TGTGCCAGCAGTTATTCCCATCGGCTCGGGTTCTATGGCTACACCTTC.

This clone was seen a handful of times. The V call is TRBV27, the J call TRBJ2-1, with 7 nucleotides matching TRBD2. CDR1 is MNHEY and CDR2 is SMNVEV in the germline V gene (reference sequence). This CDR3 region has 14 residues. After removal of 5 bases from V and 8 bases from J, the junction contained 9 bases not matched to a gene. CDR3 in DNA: TGTGCCAGCAGTGGGCGGACTAGGCGCTATGAGCAGTTCTTC. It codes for CASSGRTRRYEQFF.

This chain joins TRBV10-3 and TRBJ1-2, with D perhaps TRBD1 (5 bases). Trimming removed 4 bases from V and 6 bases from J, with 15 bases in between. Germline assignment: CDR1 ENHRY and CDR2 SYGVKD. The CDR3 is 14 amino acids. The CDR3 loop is CAISGDGGEDGYTF. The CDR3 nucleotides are TGTGCCATCAGTGGGGACGGGGGGGAAGATGGCTACACCTTC.

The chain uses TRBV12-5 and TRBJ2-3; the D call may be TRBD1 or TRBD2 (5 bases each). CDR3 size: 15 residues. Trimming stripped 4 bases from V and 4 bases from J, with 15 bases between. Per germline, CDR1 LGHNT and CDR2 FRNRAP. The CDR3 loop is CASGSGQAGSDTQYF. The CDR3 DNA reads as TGTGCTAGTGGTTCGGGGCAGGCGGGTTCAGATACGCAGTATTTT.

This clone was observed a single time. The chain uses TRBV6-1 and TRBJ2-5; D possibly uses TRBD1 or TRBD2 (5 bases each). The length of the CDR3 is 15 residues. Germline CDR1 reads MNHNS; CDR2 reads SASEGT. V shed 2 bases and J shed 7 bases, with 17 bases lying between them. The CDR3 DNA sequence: TGTGCCAGCAGTGAAAGTGTCACCTCGGGACCGACCCAGTACTTC. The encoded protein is CASSESVTSGPTQYF.

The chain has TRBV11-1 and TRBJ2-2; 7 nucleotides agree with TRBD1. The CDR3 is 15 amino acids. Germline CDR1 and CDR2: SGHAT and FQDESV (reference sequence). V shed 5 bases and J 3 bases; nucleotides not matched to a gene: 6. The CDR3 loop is CASSHRDRDTGELFF. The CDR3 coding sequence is TGTGCCAGCAGCCACCGGGACAGAGACACCGGGGAGCTGTTTTTT.

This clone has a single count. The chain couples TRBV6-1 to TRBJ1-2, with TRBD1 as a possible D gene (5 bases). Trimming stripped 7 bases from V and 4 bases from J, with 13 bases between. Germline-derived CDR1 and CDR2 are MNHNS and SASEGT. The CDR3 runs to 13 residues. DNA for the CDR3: TGTGCCAGCAAGGAGGGGACGAGCTATGGCTACACCTTC. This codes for CASKEGTSYGYTF.

Here the CDR3 DNA reads TGTGCCAGCAGTTTATCTGGCGGTGACATGGGGTATGGCTACACCTTC. Its translation is CASSLSGGDMGYGYTF. The chain combines TRBV28 with TRBJ1-2, with unresolved D. In germline, CDR1 is MDHEN, CDR2 SYDVKM. The CDR3 has 16 residues. The V end lost 1 base, the J end lost 5 bases, and 17 bases lay between the germline ends.

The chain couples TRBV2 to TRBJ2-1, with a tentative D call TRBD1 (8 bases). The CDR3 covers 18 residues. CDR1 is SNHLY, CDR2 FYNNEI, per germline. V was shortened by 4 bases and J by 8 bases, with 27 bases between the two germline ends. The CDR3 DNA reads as TGTGCCAGCAGTGCTTATCTGGGGTGGACAGGGAGGGAGGATGAGCAGTTCTTC. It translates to CASSAYLGWTGREDEQFF.

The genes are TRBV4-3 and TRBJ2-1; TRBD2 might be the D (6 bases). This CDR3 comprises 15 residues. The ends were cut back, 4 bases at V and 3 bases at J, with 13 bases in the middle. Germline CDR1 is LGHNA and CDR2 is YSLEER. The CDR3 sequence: CASSPGGAGYNEQFF. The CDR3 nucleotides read TGCGCCAGCAGCCCCGGGGGAGCGGGCTACAATGAGCAGTTCTTC.

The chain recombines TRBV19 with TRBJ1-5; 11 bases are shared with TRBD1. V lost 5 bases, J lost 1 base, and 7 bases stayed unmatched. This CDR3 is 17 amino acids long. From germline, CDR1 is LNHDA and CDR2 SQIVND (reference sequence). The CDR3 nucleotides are TGTGCCAGTAGTCGGACAGGGGGCGGAACGAGCAATCAGCCCCAGCATTTT. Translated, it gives CASSRTGGGTSNQPQHF.